The rows below give T cell receptor beta chains drawn from one sample of a study of shared clonotypes between healthy human individuals. Only in-frame clones appear in the TCRdb table, and some are missing; sequencing was by immunoSEQ multiplex PCR. The data contain about 480,000 clones, about 79% of them singletons. Input material: PBMCs. All receptors derive from a woman in her forties in good health. Some clones in this sample may be carry-over from other donors' samples. Each CDR3 is given with its conserved first and last residue. The D gene is left open where the match is weak. The size field is filled for only some rows; it gives once, few, many or a size class.

clone_size	d_call	v_call	j_call	cdr3_aa	cdr3_nt
-	-	TRBV5-4	TRBJ1-2	CASSPGGGRTNYGYTF	TGTGCCAGCAGCCCGGGAGGAGGGAGAACCAACTATGGCTACACCTTC
-	-	TRBV28	TRBJ2-7	CASSLGPLPYEQYF	TGTGCCAGCAGTTTAGGTCCACTTCCCTACGAGCAGTACTTC
-	-	TRBV27	TRBJ1-5	CASSLGLNQPQHF	TGTGCCAGCAGTTTAGGCCTTAATCAGCCCCAGCATTTT
few	TRBD2	TRBV18	TRBJ2-1	CASSPNLGLEVEQFF	TGTGCCAGCTCACCGAACCTGGGACTAGAGGTTGAGCAGTTCTTC
-	TRBD2	TRBV4-3	TRBJ2-4	CASSHLRGTSGRENIQYF	TGCGCCAGCAGCCACCTAAGGGGGACTAGCGGGAGGGAAAACATTCAGTACTTC
-	TRBD2	TRBV28	TRBJ2-3	CASSLTTSASTDTQYF	TGTGCCAGCAGTTTAACGACTAGCGCTAGCACAGATACGCAGTATTTT
-	TRBD1	TRBV7-3	TRBJ2-7	CASSPRQGYLHEQYF	TGTGCCAGCAGCCCCCGACAGGGGTATTTGCACGAGCAGTACTTC
-	-	TRBV19	TRBJ1-5	CASSTQVLNQPQHF	TGTGCCAGTAGTACCCAGGTGCTCAATCAGCCCCAGCATTTT
-	TRBD1	TRBV19	TRBJ2-7	CASSIETGGRPYEQYF	TGTGCCAGTAGTATCGAGACAGGGGGTAGACCCTACGAGCAGTACTTC
-	TRBD1	TRBV5-1	TRBJ2-3	CASSLGWDRGTNTQYF	TGCGCCAGCAGCTTGGGCTGGGACAGGGGGACAAATACGCAGTATTTT
-	-	TRBV5-4	TRBJ2-1	CASSKDKNSYNEQFF	TGTGCCAGCAGCAAGGACAAGAATAGTTACAATGAGCAGTTCTTC
-	TRBD2	TRBV10-2	TRBJ2-1	CASTQRGNSEQFF	TGCGCCAGCACCCAGCGGGGCAATAGTGAGCAGTTCTTC
-	-	TRBV19	TRBJ1-2	CASMGDWGYGYTF	TGTGCCAGTATGGGAGACTGGGGCTATGGCTACACCTTC
-	-	TRBV5-1	TRBJ2-5	CASSFGQETQYF	TGCGCCAGCAGCTTTGGTCAAGAGACCCAGTACTTC
-	TRBD1	TRBV14	TRBJ2-5	CASSRHPGQGTGETQYF	TGTGCCAGCAGCCGCCATCCGGGACAGGGTACAGGGGAGACCCAGTACTTC
-	TRBD1	TRBV2	TRBJ1-5	CASFGEGVRQGHQPQHF	TGTGCCAGCTTCGGGGAGGGTGTACGACAGGGCCATCAGCCCCAGCATTTT
-	TRBD2	TRBV11-2	TRBJ2-3	CASSGGGAGTDMQYF	TGTGCCAGCAGCGGGGGGGGAGCGGGCACAGATATGCAGTATTTT
-	-	TRBV28	TRBJ2-7	CASSLVSLGEQYF	TGTGCCAGCAGTTTGGTTAGCTTAGGCGAGCAGTACTTC
-	TRBD2	TRBV4-2	TRBJ2-3	CASSQTGTSASTDTQYF	TGTGCCAGCAGCCAAACCGGGACTAGCGCCTCCACAGATACGCAGTATTTT
once	-	TRBV18	TRBJ1-1	CASSLETGRAGTEAFF	TGTGCCAGCTCACTCGAGACGGGCAGGGCCGGGACTGAAGCTTTCTTT
-	-	TRBV9	TRBJ2-1	CASSVGAGNHNEQFF	TGTGCCAGCAGCGTAGGGGCGGGGAACCACAATGAGCAGTTCTTC
-	TRBD2	TRBV4-1	TRBJ2-3	CASSLLAGSTDTQYF	TGCGCCAGCAGCCTACTAGCGGGAAGCACAGATACGCAGTATTTT
-	TRBD2	TRBV25-1	TRBJ2-5	CASSVGGRPQETQYF	TGTGCCAGCAGTGTGGGCGGGAGGCCCCAAGAGACCCAGTACTTC
-	-	TRBV7-2	TRBJ1-3	CASSLAVGNTIYF	TGTGCCAGCAGCTTAGCAGTTGGAAACACCATATATTTT
-	TRBD1	TRBV7-9	TRBJ1-5	CASSPGTGAWDQPQHF	TGTGCCAGCAGCCCCGGGACAGGGGCGTGGGATCAGCCCCAGCATTTT
-	TRBD2	TRBV28	TRBJ2-7	CASMRLAGGPAYEQYF	TGTGCCAGCATGCGTCTAGCGGGAGGGCCAGCCTACGAGCAGTACTTC
few	-	TRBV30	TRBJ2-1	CAWSKVRGNEQFF	TGTGCCTGGAGTAAGGTTCGCGGGAATGAGCAGTTCTTC
-	TRBD2	TRBV7-2	TRBJ2-5	CASSRTSRETQYF	TGTGCCAGCAGCCGGACTAGCCGGGAGACCCAGTACTTC
-	TRBD1	TRBV19	TRBJ1-2	CASSRTGSAYGYTF	TGTGCCAGTAGCCGGACAGGGAGTGCCTATGGCTACACCTTC
-	TRBD2	TRBV7-8	TRBJ2-1	CASSPGLAGVVGRDEQFF	TGTGCCAGCAGCCCGGGACTAGCGGGAGTGGTTGGGCGCGATGAGCAGTTCTTC
-	-	TRBV5-1	TRBJ2-7	CASSFGTAAYEQYF	TGCGCCAGCAGCTTTGGTACAGCCGCCTACGAGCAGTACTTC
-	-	TRBV29-1	TRBJ2-4	CSVVTGSAAKNIQYF	TGCAGCGTTGTAACAGGGTCTGCAGCCAAAAACATTCAGTACTTC
-	TRBD2	TRBV15	TRBJ2-7	CATSRVDLVAGGYEQYF	TGTGCCACCAGCAGAGTAGACCTTGTAGCGGGAGGTTACGAGCAGTACTTC